These 14 T cell receptor beta chains originate from one sample sequenced in a study of T cell changes during pregnancy in multiple sclerosis. Sequencing used immunoSEQ multiplex PCR; TCRdb keeps in-frame clones, though not all of them. The data contain some 22,000 clones, roughly 86% of them singletons. Here the sequenced sample was CD4+ T cells from peripheral blood mononuclear cells, taken in the second trimester of pregnancy. The receptors here all came from a female donor in good health, enrolled as a control in a pregnancy study.

The chain couples TRBV7-2 to TRBJ1-3; TRBD1 aligns across 9 bases. V trimming: 5 bases; J trimming: 4 bases; junction bases outside the gene matches: 9. This CDR3 comprises 16 residues. Germline CDR1 SGHTA, CDR2 FQGNSA. CDR3 nucleotide sequence: TGTGCCAGCAGCATCCGGGACAGGGTCTTGGGAAACACCATATATTTT. Protein sequence: CASSIRDRVLGNTIYF.

The chain joins TRBV7-3 to TRBJ1-2; 11 nucleotides match TRBD1. Germline V lookup: CDR1 SGHTA, CDR2 FQGTGA. The trim removed 6 bases at V and 3 bases at J, leaving 12 bases unmatched. The CDR3 extends over 17 amino acids. This CDR3 reads CASRSGTGGIGDYGYTF. The CDR3, as DNA: TGTGCCAGCAGGTCCGGGACAGGGGGAATCGGCGACTATGGCTACACCTTC.

This chain's CDR3 is CSVEHGATGIPGNTIYF. Here the CDR3 DNA reads TGCAGCGTTGAACACGGGGCCACAGGGATTCCTGGAAACACCATATATTTT. The chain is built from TRBV29-1 and TRBJ1-3; possibly TRBD1 for D (6 bases). V was clipped by 2 bases and J by 2 bases, with 19 bases between them. CDR1 is SQVTM, CDR2 ANQGSEA, per germline. The CDR3 is made up of 17 amino acids.

The rearrangement joins TRBV9 to TRBJ2-3; D is perhaps TRBD2 (5 bases). V was shortened by 2 bases and J by 0 bases, with 13 bases between the two germline ends. The CDR3 runs 16 residues. Looked up from germline, CDR1 is SGDLS and CDR2 is YYNGEE. For the CDR3, the DNA is TGTGCCAGCAGCGTGGGATCAGCGGTTAGCACAGATACGCAGTATTTT. It specifies CASSVGSAVSTDTQYF.

The rearrangement uses TRBV5-1 and TRBJ2-5; TRBD2 aligns across 7 bases. CDR1 SGHRS and CDR2 YFSETQ come from the germline V gene. Losses at the gene ends were 0 bases for V and 4 bases for J; bases not matched to a gene: 6. The length of the CDR3 is 15 residues. DNA for the CDR3: TGCGCCAGCAGCTTGGCGGCTAGCGGAGGAGAGACCCAGTACTTC. It codes for CASSLAASGGETQYF.

V is TRBV5-4 and J is TRBJ2-5; D is possibly TRBD2 (5 bases). Looked up from germline, CDR1 is SGHNT and CDR2 is YYREEE (reference sequence). There are 15 residues in the CDR3. The V and J ends lost 0 bases and 4 bases respectively, with 13 bases between them. CDR3 in amino acids: CASSLAGVLGETQYF. In DNA, the CDR3 is TGTGCCAGCAGCTTGGCCGGGGTTTTAGGAGAGACCCAGTACTTC.

The sample holds one count of this clone. In DNA, the CDR3 is TGCGCCAGCAGCTTGGAACAGAGTCAAGAGACCCAGTACTTC. Protein product: CASSLEQSQETQYF. The V call is TRBV5-1, the J call TRBJ2-5; D is unresolved. Germline V gives CDR1 SGHRS, CDR2 YFSETQ. CDR3 size: 14 residues. The V gene lost 0 bases and the J gene lost 2 bases, with 8 bases spanning the gap.

Comments on this clone: At one of its ends the junction is not consistent with the germline gene, which may arise from a read error. The genes are TRBV5-1 and TRBJ1-2, with TRBD1 matching over 10 bases. This CDR3 has 15 residues. Germline lookup yields CDR1 SGHRS and CDR2 YFSETQ. The CDR3 region is CVSSLAGQGNYGYTF. The CDR3 DNA reads as TGCGTCAGCAGCTTGGCGGGACAGGGGAACTATGGCTACACCTTC.

The V and J genes are TRBV30 and TRBJ1-5; TRBD1 matches 10 bases. Germline V gene data show CDR1 as GTSNPN and CDR2 as SVGIG (reference sequence). V trimming: 3 bases; J trimming: 7 bases; junction bases outside the gene matches: 3. The CDR3 length is 13 residues. DNA of the CDR3: TGTGCCTGGAGGGCGGACAGGGGGCAGCCCCAGCATTTT. It is translated as CAWRADRGQPQHF.

The chain is built from TRBV28 and TRBJ2-3, with D perhaps matching TRBD1 (7 bases). V was clipped by 7 bases and J by 2 bases, with 19 bases between them. This CDR3 has 16 residues. The germline gives CDR1 MDHEN, CDR2 SYDVKM. CDR3 sequence (DNA): TGTGCCAGCACCCCGGGACTGACAGGGTACACAGATACGCAGTATTTT. It specifies CASTPGLTGYTDTQYF.

This chain links TRBV28 with TRBJ2-7; D possibly corresponds to TRBD1 (6 bases). CDR1 MDHEN and CDR2 SYDVKM come from the germline V gene. CDR3 length equals 14 residues. Trimming cost V 6 bases and J 0 bases, with 12 bases left between them. The CDR3 DNA follows: TGTGCCAGCAGGGCAGGGGCTTTCTCCTACGAGCAGTACTTC. The encoded protein is CASRAGAFSYEQYF. The whole variable domain, filled in from reference TRBV28 and TRBJ2-7, reads DVKVTQSSRYLVKRTGEKVFLECVQDMDHENMFWYRQDPGLGLRLIYFSYDVKMKEKGDIPEGYSVSREKKERFSLILESASTNQTSMYLCASRAGAFSYEQYFGPGTRLTVT.

CDR3 residues: CASSILTENSPLHF. CDR3 bases: TGTGCCAGTAGTATCCTGACAGAGAATTCACCCCTCCACTTT. V and J are TRBV19 and TRBJ1-6, with D perhaps TRBD1 (5 bases). The germline gives CDR1 LNHDA, CDR2 SQIVND (reference sequence). Trimming took off 3 bases at V and 7 bases at J, with 10 bases between the two ends. The CDR3 sequence is 14 residues long. Based on the CDR3 plus reference TRBV19 and TRBJ1-6, the full variable domain is DGGITQSPKYLFRKEGQNVTLSCEQNLNHDAMYWYRQDPGQGLRLIYYSQIVNDFQKGDIAEGYSVSREKKESFPLTVTSAQKNPTAFYLCASSILTENSPLHFGNGTRLTVT.

Of note for this clone: A junction end diverges from the germline sequence, so it may reflect a read error. The chain recombines TRBV28 with TRBJ1-5; TRBD1 matches at 7 bases. Germline CDR1 reads MDHEN; CDR2 reads SYDVKM. CDR3 length: 15 residues. The CDR3 DNA reads as TGTGCCAGCAGTGGGACAGCCTTTAGCAGTCAGCCCCAGCATTTT. Protein product: CASSGTAFSSQPQHF.

This chain links TRBV18 with TRBJ2-1; D gene uncertain. CDR1 and CDR2 (germline): KGHSH, LQKENI. Trimming left V 3 bases short and J 0 bases short, with 6 bases between. There are 14 residues in the CDR3. The CDR3 reads CASSPMSSYNEQFF. The DNA of the CDR3 is TGTGCCAGCTCACCTATGAGCTCCTACAATGAGCAGTTCTTC. The variable domain in full, completed from reference TRBV18 and TRBJ2-1, reads NAGVMQNPRHLVRRRGQEARLRCSPMKGHSHVYWYRQLPEEGLKFMVYLQKENIIDESGMPKERFSAEFPKEGPSILRIQQVVRGDSAAYFCASSPMSSYNEQFFGPGTRLTVL.